The 24 T cell receptor beta chains given below trace back to one sample, sequenced in a study of blood T cells in healthy people across ages. The second PCR ran roughly 6 to 11 cycles with a sample-barcoded 5' primer and J-beta primers. TCRdb independently ran MiXCR on the 5' RACE reads; one entry per CDR3 protein. The table has 1,800,000 or so distinct CDR3 sequences, about two fifths seen once. The specimen sequenced was blood. These receptors came from a human donor in good health.

This clonotype was detected only a few times. CDR3 sequence (DNA): TGTGCCAGCTCACCAAGGACTATTGGCACAGATACGCAGTATTTT. It encodes CASSPRTIGTDTQYF. This chain links TRBV18 with TRBJ2-3; a possible D gene is TRBD2 (6 bases). The CDR3 contains 15 residues. From germline, CDR1 is KGHSH and CDR2 LQKENI. Trimming stripped 2 bases from V and 1 base from J, with 10 bases between.

This chain joins TRBV29-1 and TRBJ1-4; D uncertain. CDR3 length: 14 residues. Germline V lookup: CDR1 SQVTM, CDR2 ANQGSEA. Trimming cost V 6 bases and J 5 bases, with 16 bases left between them. Here the CDR3 reads CSVAEGRGNEKLFF. The CDR3 DNA is TGCAGCGTCGCGGAAGGCCGGGGAAATGAAAAACTGTTTTTT.

The chain couples TRBV4-2 to TRBJ2-7, with D possibly being TRBD1 (6 bases). Germline V lookup: CDR1 LGHNA, CDR2 YNFKEQ. The germline V and J ends were trimmed by 3 bases and 4 bases, with 10 bases remaining between them. The length of the CDR3 is 13 residues. Here the CDR3 reads CASSQNRDYEQYF. CDR3 nucleotide sequence: TGTGCCAGCAGCCAGAACAGGGATTACGAGCAGTACTTC.

CDR3 DNA: TGTGCCACCAGCAGAGATTACTCGTCCCGGGCCCGGGGGGAAGAGACCCAGTACTTC. Translating gives CATSRDYSSRARGEETQYF. V usage is TRBV15 and J usage is TRBJ2-5; 7 bases align to TRBD2. CDR1 is LNHNV, CDR2 YYDKDF, per germline (reference sequence). This CDR3 spans 19 amino acids. V lost 0 bases to trimming and J lost 3 bases; unmatched junction nucleotides: 16.

This clonotype was picked up one time. The chain carries TRBV15 and TRBJ1-6, with TRBD1 matching over 7 bases. Losses at the gene ends were 3 bases for V and 9 bases for J; bases not matched to a gene: 8. The CDR3 totals 15 residues. Germline-derived CDR1 and CDR2 are LNHNV and YYDKDF (reference sequence). The CDR3 loop reads CATSSNRGRGSPLHF. CDR3 nucleotides: TGTGCCACCAGCAGCAACAGGGGCAGGGGTTCACCCCTCCACTTT.

The chain couples TRBV20-1 to TRBJ1-2; D is unclear. The germline CDR1 and CDR2 sequences are DFQATT and SNEGSKA (reference sequence). The CDR3 sequence is 12 residues long. Between the trimmed V and J ends, which lost 4 bases and 2 bases, there was a span of 8 bases. The CDR3 spells CSAKTLNYGYTF. The CDR3 DNA sequence: TGCAGTGCTAAGACATTAAACTATGGCTACACCTTC.

The genes are TRBV30 and TRBJ2-3, with TRBD2 as a possible D gene (7 bases). The germline V gene encodes CDR1 GTSNPN and CDR2 SVGIG (reference sequence). The V gene lost 4 bases and the J gene lost 3 bases, with 17 bases spanning the gap. CDR3 length: 15 amino acids. CDR3 sequence reads: CAWTSGTYPTDTQYF. The DNA of the CDR3 is TGTGCCTGGACCAGCGGGACATACCCAACAGATACGCAGTATTTT.

The chain is built from TRBV4-3 and TRBJ2-3, with TRBD1 matching 7 bases. Germline V gene lookup returns CDR1 LGHNA and CDR2 YSLEER. Trimming at V came to 0 bases and at J to 5 bases, leaving 5 bases not matched to a gene. This CDR3 spans 15 amino acids. This CDR3 is CASSQEGGAGDTQYF. The CDR3 DNA sequence: TGCGCCAGCAGCCAAGAAGGGGGCGCGGGAGATACGCAGTATTTT.

The chain carries TRBV5-1 and TRBJ2-1; 10 nucleotides match TRBD1. This CDR3 contains 15 residues. V was pared by 5 bases and J by 4 bases, with 6 bases of the junction left unmatched. Germline V gene data show CDR1 as SGHRS and CDR2 as YFSETQ. The CDR3 DNA reads TGCGCCAGCAGTTCGACAGGGGGCTATTACAATGAGCAGTTCTTC. Translation gives CASSSTGGYYNEQFF.

The CDR3: CASSLESGSEGSIRGYTF. Here the CDR3 DNA reads TGCGCCAGCAGCTTGGAATCGGGTTCGGAGGGAAGCATCCGTGGCTACACCTTC. The chain links TRBV5-1 to TRBJ1-2; D is unclear. CDR3 length equals 18 residues. CDR1 SGHRS and CDR2 YFSETQ come from the germline V gene. V lost 0 bases and J lost 7, with 25 bases in between.

V and J are TRBV6-5 and TRBJ1-2, with a possible D match to TRBD1 (5 bases). Germline CDR1 is MNHEY and CDR2 is SVGAGI. There are 14 residues in the CDR3. V was shortened by 6 bases and J by 8 bases, with 19 bases between the two germline ends. CDR3 DNA sequence: TGTGCCAGCAGCAAAACCGGACACGTTCGGGGCTACACCTTC. Protein sequence: CASSKTGHVRGYTF.

This sequence joins TRBV7-8 and TRBJ2-7, with no clear D. The CDR3 length is 17 residues. V lost 4 bases to trimming and J lost 0 bases, with 19 bases between them. CDR1 and CDR2 (germline): SGHVS, FQNEAQ. The CDR3 nucleotides read TGTGCCAGCAGCTCGACGGTCCCCGTTTTGAGCTCCTACGAGCAGTACTTC. This codes for CASSSTVPVLSSYEQYF.

The V gene is TRBV5-5, the J gene TRBJ2-1, with D perhaps matching TRBD2 (5 bases). CDR3 length: 15 amino acids. The V end was cut by 5 bases, the J end by 3 bases, with 15 bases between. Germline V gene sequence: CDR1 SGHKS, CDR2 YYEKEE (reference sequence). CDR3 residues: CASRPGSGRYNEQFF. DNA of the CDR3: TGTGCCAGCAGACCGGGGTCTGGACGCTACAATGAGCAGTTCTTC.

This chain links TRBV20-1 with TRBJ1-1, with TRBD1 as a possible D gene (5 bases). V dropped 6 bases and J dropped 11 bases, with 19 bases sitting between them. Germline assignment: CDR1 DFQATT and CDR2 SNEGSKA (reference sequence). The CDR3 length is 12 residues. CDR3 in amino acids: CSANEMGERAFF. CDR3 in DNA: TGCAGTGCCAACGAAATGGGGGAACGGGCTTTCTTT.

The genes are TRBV4-1 and TRBJ1-4; D is possibly TRBD1 (5 bases). This CDR3 has 16 amino acids. Germline assignment: CDR1 MGHRA and CDR2 YSYEKL. Trimming pared 0 bases from V and 4 bases from J, leaving 12 bases between. The CDR3 spells CASSQDRAGDNEKLFF. The CDR3 coding sequence is TGCGCCAGCAGCCAAGACAGGGCGGGGGATAATGAAAAACTGTTTTTT.

The V gene is TRBV6-1, the J gene TRBJ1-5, with D possibly being TRBD1 (6 bases). Trimming took off 3 bases at V and 2 bases at J, with 17 bases between the two ends. Germline V gene lookup returns CDR1 MNHNS and CDR2 SASEGT. The CDR3 sequence is 17 residues long. CDR3 sequence: CASSENPGVLGNQPQHF. The CDR3 nucleotides are TGTGCCAGCAGTGAGAACCCAGGGGTTTTGGGCAATCAGCCCCAGCATTTT.

The chain employs TRBV20-1 and TRBJ2-5; D is undetermined. Deletions cut 3 bases from V and 0 bases from J, with 14 bases between. Germline V gene data show CDR1 as DFQATT and CDR2 as SNEGSKA (reference sequence). CDR3 size: 15 residues. This chain's CDR3 is CSARGSKTHQETQYF. For the CDR3, the DNA is TGCAGTGCTAGGGGATCGAAGACCCACCAAGAGACCCAGTACTTC.

The rearrangement joins TRBV28 to TRBJ1-2; TRBD1 agrees at 8 bases. Looked up from germline, CDR1 is MDHEN and CDR2 is SYDVKM. Unmatched junction bases numbered 10, after V lost 9 bases and J lost 4 bases. The CDR3 loop spans 14 amino acids. The CDR3 spells CASRGTGWSYGYTF. DNA of the CDR3: TGTGCCAGTCGAGGGACAGGATGGTCCTATGGCTACACCTTC.

The chain links TRBV7-9 to TRBJ1-6, with 9 bases identical to TRBD1. In germline, CDR1 is SEHNR, CDR2 FQNEAQ (reference sequence). V was clipped by 5 bases and J by 5 bases; unmatched bases: 7. This CDR3 contains 16 residues. The CDR3 bases are TGTGCCAGCAGCCTAACAGGGGGCGCGGATAATTCACCCCTCCACTTT. It yields the protein CASSLTGGADNSPLHF.

CDR3 loop: CASSLLDRGNYGYTF. In DNA, the CDR3 is TGTGCCAGCAGCTTACTCGACAGGGGTAACTATGGCTACACCTTC. The chain carries TRBV7-9 and TRBJ1-2, with 8 bases that match TRBD1. CDR3 length: 15 amino acids. J lost 1 base, V lost 2 bases, and 3 bases had no gene match. CDR1 is SEHNR and CDR2 is FQNEAQ in the germline V gene (reference sequence).

The chain joins TRBV6-5 to TRBJ2-1; TRBD2 might be the D (6 bases). V dropped 6 bases and J dropped 2 bases, with 17 bases sitting between them. CDR3 length: 16 residues. Germline CDR1 MNHEY, CDR2 SVGAGI. The CDR3 reads CASSLKGTGAYNEQFF. The CDR3 region has the DNA TGTGCCAGCAGCCTCAAAGGAACGGGGGCCTACAATGAGCAGTTCTTC.

The V and J genes are TRBV29-1 and TRBJ2-5; TRBD2 matches 7 bases. The V and J ends lost 8 bases and 0 bases, in that order; junction bases with no gene match: 3. The CDR3 sequence is 12 residues long. From germline, CDR1 is SQVTM and CDR2 ANQGSEA. The CDR3 protein is CSMGGYQETQYF. The CDR3 DNA reads as TGCAGCATGGGAGGGTACCAAGAGACCCAGTACTTC. The full variable domain, its missing parts supplied by reference TRBV29-1 and TRBJ2-5, is SAVISQKPSRDICQRGTSLTIQCQVDSQVTMMFWYRQQPGQSLTLIATANQGSEATYESGFVIDKFPISRPNLTFSTLTVSNMSPEDSSIYLCSMGGYQETQYFGPGTRLLVL.

This clonotype has just one count. The V call is TRBV14, the J call TRBJ1-6; 11 bases agree with TRBD1. The germline gives CDR1 SGHDN, CDR2 FVKESK. This CDR3 region has 20 residues. Germline trimming cut 5 bases from V and 6 bases from J; bases unmatched to any gene: 18. CDR3 amino acids: CASSGRSTGTGGHSNSPLHF. The CDR3 DNA reads as TGTGCCAGCAGCGGACGGTCGACCGGGACAGGGGGACACAGTAATTCACCCCTCCACTTT.

V is TRBV29-1 and J is TRBJ2-1; 8 bases are a match to TRBD1. The V gene end was trimmed by 7 bases and the J gene end by 6 bases; junction bases not matched to a gene: 5. The germline gives CDR1 SQVTM, CDR2 ANQGSEA. The length of the CDR3 is 12 residues. For the CDR3, the DNA is TGCAGCGGAACAGGACAGGGCAATGAGCAGTTCTTC. Its protein is CSGTGQGNEQFF.